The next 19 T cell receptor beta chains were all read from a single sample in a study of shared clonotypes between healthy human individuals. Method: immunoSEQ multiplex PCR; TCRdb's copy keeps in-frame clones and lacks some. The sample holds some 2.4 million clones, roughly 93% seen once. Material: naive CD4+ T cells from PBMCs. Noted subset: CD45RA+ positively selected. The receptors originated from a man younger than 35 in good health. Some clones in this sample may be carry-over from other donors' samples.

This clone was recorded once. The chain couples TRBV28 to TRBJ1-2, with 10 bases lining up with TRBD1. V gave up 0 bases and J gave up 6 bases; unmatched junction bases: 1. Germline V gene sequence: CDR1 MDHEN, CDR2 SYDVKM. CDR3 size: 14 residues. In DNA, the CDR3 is TGTGCCAGCAGTTTATGGGGACAGGGGCATGGCTACACCTTC. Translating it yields CASSLWGQGHGYTF.

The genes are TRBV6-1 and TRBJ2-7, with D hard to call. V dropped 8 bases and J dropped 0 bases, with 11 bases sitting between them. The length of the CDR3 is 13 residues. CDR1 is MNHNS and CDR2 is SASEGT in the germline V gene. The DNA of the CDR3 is TGTGCCAGCTGTAGGATTGCCTCCTACGAGCAGTACTTC. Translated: CASCRIASYEQYF.

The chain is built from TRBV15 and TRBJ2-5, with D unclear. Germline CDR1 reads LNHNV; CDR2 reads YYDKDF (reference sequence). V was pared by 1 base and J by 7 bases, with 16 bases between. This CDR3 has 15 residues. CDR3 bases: TGTGCCACCAGCAGAGGCGCCAGCTCTCGTGGGACCCAGTACTTC. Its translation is CATSRGASSRGTQYF.

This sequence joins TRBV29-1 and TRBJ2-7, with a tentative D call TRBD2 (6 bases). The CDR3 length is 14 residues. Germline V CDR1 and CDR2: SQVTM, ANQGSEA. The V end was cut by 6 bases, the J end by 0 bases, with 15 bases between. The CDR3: CSVATGRSSYEQYF. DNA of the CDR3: TGCAGCGTCGCAACGGGGAGGAGCTCCTACGAGCAGTACTTC.

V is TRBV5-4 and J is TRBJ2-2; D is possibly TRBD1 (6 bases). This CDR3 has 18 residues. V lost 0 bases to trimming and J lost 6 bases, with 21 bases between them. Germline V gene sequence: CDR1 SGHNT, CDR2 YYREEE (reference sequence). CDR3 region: CASSLALLGAMTAGELFF. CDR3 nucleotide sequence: TGTGCCAGCAGCTTGGCTCTTCTGGGGGCGATGACGGCCGGGGAGCTGTTTTTT.

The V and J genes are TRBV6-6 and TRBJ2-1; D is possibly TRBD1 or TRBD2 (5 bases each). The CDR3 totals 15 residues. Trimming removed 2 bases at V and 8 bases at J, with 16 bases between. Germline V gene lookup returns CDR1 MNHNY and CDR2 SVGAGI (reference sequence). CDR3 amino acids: CASSYGGGARDEQFF. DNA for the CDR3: TGTGCCAGCAGTTACGGGGGTGGTGCGCGCGATGAGCAGTTCTTC.

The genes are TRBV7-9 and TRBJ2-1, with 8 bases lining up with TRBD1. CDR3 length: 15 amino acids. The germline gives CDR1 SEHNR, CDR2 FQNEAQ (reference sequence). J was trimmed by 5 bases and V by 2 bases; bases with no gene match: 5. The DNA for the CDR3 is TGTGCCAGCAGCTTACTGGACAGGGTTGACAATGAGCAGTTCTTC. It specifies CASSLLDRVDNEQFF.

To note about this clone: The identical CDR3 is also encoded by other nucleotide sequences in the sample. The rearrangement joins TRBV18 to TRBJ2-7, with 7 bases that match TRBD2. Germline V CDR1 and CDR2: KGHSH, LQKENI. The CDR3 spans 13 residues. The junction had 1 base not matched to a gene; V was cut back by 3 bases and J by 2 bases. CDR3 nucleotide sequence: TGTGCCAGCTCACCGGGGGGGACCTACGAGCAGTACTTC. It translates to CASSPGGTYEQYF.

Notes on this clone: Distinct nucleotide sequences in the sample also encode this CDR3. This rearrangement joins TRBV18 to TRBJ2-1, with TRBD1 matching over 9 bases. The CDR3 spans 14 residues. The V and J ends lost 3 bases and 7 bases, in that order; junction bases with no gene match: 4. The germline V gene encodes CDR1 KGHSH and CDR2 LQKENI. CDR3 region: CASSPGTGLNEQFF. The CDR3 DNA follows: TGTGCCAGCTCACCGGGGACAGGGCTTAATGAGCAGTTCTTC. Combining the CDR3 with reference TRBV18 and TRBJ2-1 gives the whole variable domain NAGVMQNPRHLVRRRGQEARLRCSPMKGHSHVYWYRQLPEEGLKFMVYLQKENIIDESGMPKERFSAEFPKEGPSILRIQQVVRGDSAAYFCASSPGTGLNEQFFGPGTRLTVL.

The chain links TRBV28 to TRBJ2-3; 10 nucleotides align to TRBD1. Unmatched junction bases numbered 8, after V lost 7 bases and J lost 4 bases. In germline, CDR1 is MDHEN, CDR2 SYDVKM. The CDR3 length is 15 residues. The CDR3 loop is CASTSGTGAADTQYF. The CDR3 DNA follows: TGTGCCAGCACCTCCGGGACAGGGGCGGCAGATACGCAGTATTTT.

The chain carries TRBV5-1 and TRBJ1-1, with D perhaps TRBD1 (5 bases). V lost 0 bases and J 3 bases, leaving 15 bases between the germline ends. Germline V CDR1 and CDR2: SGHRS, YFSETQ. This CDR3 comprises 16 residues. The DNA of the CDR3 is TGCGCCAGCAGCTTGGTAATGGGACTGCCCGACACTGAAGCTTTCTTT. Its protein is CASSLVMGLPDTEAFF.

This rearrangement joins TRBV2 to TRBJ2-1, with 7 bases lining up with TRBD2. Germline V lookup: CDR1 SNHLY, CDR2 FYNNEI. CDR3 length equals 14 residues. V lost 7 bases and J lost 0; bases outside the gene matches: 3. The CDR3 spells CASTLAASYNEQFF. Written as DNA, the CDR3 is TGTGCCAGCACCCTAGCGGCCTCCTACAATGAGCAGTTCTTC. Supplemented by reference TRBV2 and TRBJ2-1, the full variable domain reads EPEVTQTPSHQVTQMGQEVILRCVPISNHLYFYWYRQILGQKVEFLVSFYNNEISEKSEIFDDQFSVERPDGSNFTLKIRSTKLEDSAMYFCASTLAASYNEQFFGPGTRLTVL.

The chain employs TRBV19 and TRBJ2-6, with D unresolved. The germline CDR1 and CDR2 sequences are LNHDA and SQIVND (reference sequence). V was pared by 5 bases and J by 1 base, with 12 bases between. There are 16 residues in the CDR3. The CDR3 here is CASSYEAESGANVLTF. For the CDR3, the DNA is TGTGCCAGTAGTTATGAGGCGGAATCTGGGGCCAACGTCCTGACTTTC.

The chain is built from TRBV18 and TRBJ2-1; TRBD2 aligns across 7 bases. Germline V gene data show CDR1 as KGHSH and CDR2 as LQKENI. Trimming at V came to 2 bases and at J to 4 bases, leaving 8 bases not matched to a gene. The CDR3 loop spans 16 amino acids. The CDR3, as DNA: TGTGCCAGCTCACCAGCGCTAAGCGGGAATTACAATGAGCAGTTCTTC. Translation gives CASSPALSGNYNEQFF.

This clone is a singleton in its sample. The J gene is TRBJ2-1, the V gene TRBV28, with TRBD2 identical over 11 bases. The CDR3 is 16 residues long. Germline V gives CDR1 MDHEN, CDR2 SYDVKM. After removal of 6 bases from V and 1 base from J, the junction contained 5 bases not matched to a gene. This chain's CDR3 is CASRSGTSGSYNEQFF. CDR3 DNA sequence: TGTGCCAGCAGATCCGGGACTAGCGGATCCTACAATGAGCAGTTCTTC.

CDR3 nucleotide sequence: TGTGCCAGCAGTTACTATCGGGAGGAGACCCAGTACTTC. It specifies CASSYYREETQYF. The chain recombines TRBV6-5 with TRBJ2-5; D may be TRBD2 (6 bases). Trimming left V 1 base short and J 5 bases short, with 8 bases between. Germline values: CDR1 MNHEY, CDR2 SVGAGI. This CDR3 spans 13 amino acids.

The CDR3 DNA reads as TGTGCCAGCAGCTTAGCTATTTTAAGGGCCGGAGATACGCAGTATTTT. This gives the protein CASSLAILRAGDTQYF. The chain links TRBV11-2 to TRBJ2-3; D ambiguous. CDR3 size: 16 residues. The germline gives CDR1 SGHAT, CDR2 FQNNGV. Trimming shortened V by 1 base and J by 5 bases, and 16 bases separated the two germline ends. Full variable domain (missing parts from reference TRBV11-2 and TRBJ2-3): EAGVAQSPRYKIIEKRQSVAFWCNPISGHATLYWYQQILGQGPKLLIQFQNNGVVDDSQLPKDRFSAERLKGVDSTLKIQPAKLEDSAVYLCASSLAILRAGDTQYFGPGTRLTVL.

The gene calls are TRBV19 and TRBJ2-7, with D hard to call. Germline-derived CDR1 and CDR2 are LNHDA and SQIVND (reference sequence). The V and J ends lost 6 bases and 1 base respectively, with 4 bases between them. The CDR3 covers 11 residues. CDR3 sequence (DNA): TGTGCCAGTAGGCTATCCTACGAGCAGTACTTC. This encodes CASRLSYEQYF. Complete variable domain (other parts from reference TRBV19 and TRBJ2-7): DGGITQSPKYLFRKEGQNVTLSCEQNLNHDAMYWYRQDPGQGLRLIYYSQIVNDFQKGDIAEGYSVSREKKESFPLTVTSAQKNPTAFYLCASRLSYEQYFGPGTRLTVT.

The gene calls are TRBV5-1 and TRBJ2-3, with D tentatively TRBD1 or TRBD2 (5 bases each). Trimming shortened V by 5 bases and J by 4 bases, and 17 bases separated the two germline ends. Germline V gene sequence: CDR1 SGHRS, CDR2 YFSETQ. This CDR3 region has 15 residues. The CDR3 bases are TGCGCCAGCAGGCGCGAGGGGAATTGGGCAGATACGCAGTATTTT. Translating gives CASRREGNWADTQYF.